The present entry profiles one T cell receptor beta chain with its context. The antigen it binds to is not known. It has no much larger one-base neighbor in the sample; base qualities were not kept. In the prospective study, participants were roughly 18 to 89 years old, resided in 20 to 30 geographic areas of the United States, and were enrolled through a virtual design. In the prospective study, participants were assigned to cohorts based on the clinical history participants reported in a screening survey and a study questionnaire. Recovered participants in ImmuneRACE Cohort 3 were defined by two consecutive negative NP/OP PCR tests, clearance by a healthcare professional, or resolution of symptoms. In the prospective study, whole blood, serum and a nasopharyngeal or oropharyngeal swab were collected from each participant by mobile phlebotomists. Prospective study participants could optionally give additional blood draws and questionnaires over an approximately two-month period. Prospective study blood samples were shipped either frozen or at room temperature before DNA extraction.

TCRbeta CDR3 regions were amplified from genomic DNA by means of the immunoSEQ Assay, a bias-controlled multiplex PCR. On the authors' methods: Nucleated cell counts per sample were estimated from amplification of reference gene primers within the assay. To quantify the absolute abundance of each unique TCRbeta CDR3 rearrangement, sequence reads were collapsed and filtered. For each sample, productive Simpson clonality was calculated as the square root of Simpson's diversity index over productive rearrangements. TCRdb took over this immuneACCESS table, retaining in-frame rearrangements with V and J assigned. Such tables are incomplete; in checked studies, under half of the missing clones stem from an unresolved V gene, and the remainder is unexplained. V and J calls and clone size are as listed in that table; D and trimming were resolved from the DNA. The sample contains over 200,000 clones, about 87% of them found a single time. In total, the top ten clones hold over 0.95% of the sample.

This entry comes from a study of blood T cell repertoires in COVID-19 (dated by TCRdb to the early 2020s). Regarding the complete study: Collaborator samples came from the United States, Italy and Spain and covered acute and convalescent phases of COVID-19. The prospective study material was composed of cDNA or gDNA derived from T cells, B-cell-depleted T cells, or PBMCs. The dataset comprised deeply sampled blood TCRbeta repertoires from subjects exposed to, actively infected with, or recovered from COVID-19. A freely available public database, intended as a resource for researchers studying the immune response to SARS-CoV-2, is where the repertoires were released. The samples were drawn from two sources: the first 160 participants of the ongoing ImmuneRACE study, and 950 to 1,500 subjects contributed by 6 global collaborators. A de-identified subject ID, COVID-19 status, age in years and sex were almost always included in the sample metadata. Where available, HLA class I and class II types were obtained from metadata supplied by the sample provider rather than from assay-based typing. Beyond this particular receptor, the publication reports: The quantity of clinical and demographic metadata differed by source and by participant and was supplied without curation.

The germline V gene sets CDR1 to SGDLS and CDR2 to YYNGEE. Compared with germline, V lacks 3 bases and J lacks 0 bases; bases without a gene match: 2. CDR3 length: 15 amino acids, cysteine to phenylalanine. The sequence is cut down to CDR3 DNA, 45 bases in frame from base 1. The sequence links TRBV9 to TRBJ2-2, with TRBD2 matching 7 junction bases. The TCR sequence derives from a man younger than 45 who had recovered from COVID-19. Sequenced input: PBMCs or T cells enriched from blood (not recorded which). The CDR3 reads CASSASGANTGELFF. The sequenced DNA: TGTGCCAGCAGCGCCAGCGGGGCGAACACCGGGGAGCTGTTTTTT. Supplemented by the reference TRBV9 and TRBJ2-2 proteins around the CDR3, the complete variable domain is DSGVTQTPKHLITATGQRVTLRCSPRSGDLSVYWYQQSLDQGLQFLIQYYNGEERAKGNILERFSAQQFPDLHSELNLSSLELGDSALYFCASSASGANTGELFFGEGSRLTVL.